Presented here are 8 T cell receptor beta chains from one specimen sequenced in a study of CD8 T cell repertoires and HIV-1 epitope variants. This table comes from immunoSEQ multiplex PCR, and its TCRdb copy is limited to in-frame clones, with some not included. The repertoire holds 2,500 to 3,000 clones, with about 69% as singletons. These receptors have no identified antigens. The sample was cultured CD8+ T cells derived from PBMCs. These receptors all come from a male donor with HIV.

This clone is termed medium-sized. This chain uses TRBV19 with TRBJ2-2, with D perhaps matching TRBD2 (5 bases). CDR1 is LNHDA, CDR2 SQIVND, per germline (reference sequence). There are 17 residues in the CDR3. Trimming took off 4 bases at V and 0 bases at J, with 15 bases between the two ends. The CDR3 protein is CASSNWIQTTNTGELFF. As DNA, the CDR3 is TGTGCCAGTAGTAACTGGATTCAGACTACGAACACCGGGGAGCTGTTTTTT.

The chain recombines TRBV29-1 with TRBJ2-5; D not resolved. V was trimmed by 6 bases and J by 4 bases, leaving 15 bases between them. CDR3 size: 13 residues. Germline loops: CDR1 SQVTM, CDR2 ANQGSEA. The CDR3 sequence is CSVVALLGETQYF. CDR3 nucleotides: TGCAGCGTCGTGGCCCTTCTGGGAGAGACCCAGTACTTC.

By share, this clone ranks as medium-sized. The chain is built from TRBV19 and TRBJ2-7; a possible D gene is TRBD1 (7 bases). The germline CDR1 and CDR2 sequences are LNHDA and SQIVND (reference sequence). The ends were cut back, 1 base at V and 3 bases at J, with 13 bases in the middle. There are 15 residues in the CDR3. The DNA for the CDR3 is TGTGCCAGTAGTATAGCGGGGGACAGCCTCTACGAGCAGTACTTC. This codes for CASSIAGDSLYEQYF.

CDR3 in DNA: TGTGCCAGCAGCTCTGAACTAGCGGGAGCGGATGAGCAGTTCTTC. It codes for CASSSELAGADEQFF. V and J are TRBV7-9 and TRBJ2-1; 11 bases align to TRBD2. The V gene end was trimmed by 4 bases and the J gene end by 8 bases; junction bases not matched to a gene: 7. This CDR3 has 15 residues. From germline, CDR1 is SEHNR and CDR2 FQNEAQ (reference sequence).

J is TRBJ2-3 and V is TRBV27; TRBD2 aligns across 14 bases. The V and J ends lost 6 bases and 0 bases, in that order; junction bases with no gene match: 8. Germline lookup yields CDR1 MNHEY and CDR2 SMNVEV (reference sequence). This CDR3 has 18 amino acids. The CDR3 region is CASRPTTSGRASTDTQYF. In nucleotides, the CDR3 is TGTGCCAGCAGACCCACGACTAGCGGGAGGGCTAGCACAGATACGCAGTATTTT.

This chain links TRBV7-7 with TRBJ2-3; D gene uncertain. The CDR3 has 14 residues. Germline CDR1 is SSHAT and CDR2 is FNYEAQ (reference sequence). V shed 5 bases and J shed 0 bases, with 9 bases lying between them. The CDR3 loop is CASSPDGSTDTQYF. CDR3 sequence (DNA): TGTGCCAGCAGCCCAGACGGAAGCACAGATACGCAGTATTTT. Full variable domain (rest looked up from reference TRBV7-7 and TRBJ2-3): GAGVSQSPRYKVTKRGQDVTLRCDPISSHATLYWYQQALGQGPEFLTYFNYEAQPDKSGLPSDRFSAERPEGSISTLTIQRTEQRDSAMYRCASSPDGSTDTQYFGPGTRLTVL.

Here the CDR3 reads CASSPARTYEQYF. Written as DNA, the CDR3 is TGTGCCAGCAGTCCCGCCCGAACCTACGAGCAGTACTTC. The genes are TRBV27 and TRBJ2-7; D ambiguous. The CDR3 extends over 13 amino acids. The V gene lost 5 bases and the J gene lost 2 bases, with 10 bases spanning the gap. Looked up from germline, CDR1 is MNHEY and CDR2 is SMNVEV (reference sequence).

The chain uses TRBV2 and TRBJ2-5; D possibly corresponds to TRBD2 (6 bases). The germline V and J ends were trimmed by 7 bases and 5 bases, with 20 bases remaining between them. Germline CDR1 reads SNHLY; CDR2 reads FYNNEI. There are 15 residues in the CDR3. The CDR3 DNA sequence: TGTGCCAGCACGCCGACTGGAGGGGTCGGCGAGACCCAGTACTTC. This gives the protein CASTPTGGVGETQYF.